This TCR beta chain was captured by sequencing in a study of OX40 agonist ivuxolimab in advanced cancers. Concerning the study at large: The costimulatory receptor OX40 (CD134) was targeted by ivuxolimab, a fully human IgG2 agonistic monoclonal antibody. The paper describes the monotherapy dose-escalation part (N of about 52 patients) of the phase I trial of ivuxolimab. Partial responses occurred in three dose-escalation patients: two with cutaneous melanoma and one with hepatocellular carcinoma. Prior anti-PD-1, anti-PD-L1 or anti-CTLA-4 therapy was permitted, and approximately 42% of dose-escalation patients had received checkpoint inhibitors. Intravenous ivuxolimab was administered to patients every 2 weeks at six dose levels: 0.01, 0.1, 0.3, 1.5, 3 and 10 mg/kg. The purpose of peripheral TCRbeta sequencing was to test whether ivuxolimab changed TCR sequence diversity and led to clonal T-cell expansion. A male proportion of 70% to 90% and a mean age of approximately 58 years, ranging from roughly 20 to 80, were recorded for the dose-escalation cohort. Of the approximately 50 dose-escalation patients, hepatocellular carcinoma was present in around 20, melanoma in approximately 15, renal cell carcinoma in 9 and head and neck cancer in 9.

Results the study describes overall, beyond this receptor: After ivuxolimab, CD8+ T cells had more expanded clones than CD4+ T cells on average. The antigen specificity of the clonally expanded peripheral T cells was not determined. At doses from 0.1 to 3.0 mg/kg, clonal expansion was seen in both CD4+ and CD8+ blood T cells between baseline and week 6. Low levels of normalized T-cell clonal expansion were also seen in some nonresponding patients. In the 0.1-3.0 mg/kg groups, partial responders had among the lowest normalized peripheral clonal expansion, particularly in CD8+ T cells.

The trial excluded patients who had a history of autoimmune disease or who were on systemic immunosuppression. In every dose cohort, peripheral blood was drawn for TCR sequencing at baseline, cycle 4 day 1, and cycle 7 day 1. Samples were obtained from an open-label, multicenter, first-in-human phase I dose-escalation trial of ivuxolimab. Adults with locally advanced or metastatic melanoma, renal cell, hepatocellular, or head and neck squamous cell carcinoma were enrolled in the trial. Before TCR sequencing, CD4+ T cells and CD8+ T cells were sorted from peripheral blood as separate populations. Genomic DNA was isolated from the sorted cells so that the TCRbeta CDR3 region could be sequenced. The immunoSEQ Assay was used to sequence the TCRbeta CDR3 regions. Drawn from immuneACCESS, this table holds only the in-frame rearrangements with V and J called that TCRdb kept. Clones are partly lost; checked studies trace under half to an unresolved V gene and leave the rest unexplained. For this sample the table gives 85,000 to 95,000 clones, of which approximately 92% were detected only once. The ten top clones hold around 0.34% of the sample.

The V and J ends are trimmed by 2 bases and 2 bases, leaving 3 bases between them. CDR1 SGHAT and CDR2 FQNNGV are derived from the germline V gene. From the cysteine through the phenylalanine, the CDR3 covers 13 amino acids. Only CDR3 DNA is held: 39 bases, read in frame from base 1. Regarding this clone: Its antigen is currently not known. No qualities accompany the bases; no much larger clone lies one base away.

This receptor was obtained from an adult with an advanced solid tumor such as melanoma, head and neck, liver or kidney cancer. Here the sequenced sample was CD4+ or CD8+ T cells sorted from blood, taken in a trial of the OX40 agonist ivuxolimab. Rearrangement joined TRBV11-2 to TRBJ2-2, with no confidently assigned D gene. The CDR3 loop reads CASSLSNTGELFF. The nucleotide sequence reads TGTGCCAGCAGCTTATCTAACACCGGGGAGCTGTTTTTT.